This is a list of T cell receptor beta chains from one sample in a study of cytotoxic CD8 clonotypes in ibrutinib-treated CLL. The method was immunoSEQ multiplex PCR; TCRdb's version includes in-frame clones alone and lacks a portion of them. The data contain some 130,000 clones, around 93% of them singletons. The sample here was PBMCs, taken after 12 months of ibrutinib treatment. All receptors come from a human donor with chronic lymphocytic leukemia. Both conserved end residues are part of each CDR3. Fields, in order: CDR3 length, J gene, D gene, V gene, CDR3 DNA, CDR3 protein. A D gene is named only where the DNA matches it firmly.

>16|TRBJ2-5|TRBD2|TRBV28
TGTGCCAGCAGTTTACCACACCCGACCGGGGGGGAGACCCAGTACTTC
CASSLPHPTGGETQYF
>15|TRBJ2-4|TRBD2|TRBV7-6
TGTGCCAGCAGCTTAGAGGCGGGAGGGTGGCACATTCAGTACTTC
CASSLEAGGWHIQYF
>15|TRBJ2-5|TRBD1|TRBV7-2
TGTGCCAGCAGCAATCAACAGGGGCGAGGGGAGACCCAGTACTTC
CASSNQQGRGETQYF
>13|TRBJ2-3|.|TRBV13
TGTGCCAGCGAGGCTAGTGGAACAGATACGCAGTATTTT
CASEASGTDTQYF
>17|TRBJ2-7|.|TRBV28
TGTGCCAGCAGTTTTGTGGCTAGCGGACAGGAGAAGAGTGAGCAGTACTTC
CASSFVASGQEKSEQYF
>12|TRBJ2-3|.|TRBV28
TGTGCCAGCGTGGGAGTTGGCGATACGCAGTATTTT
CASVGVGDTQYF
>15|TRBJ1-3|.|TRBV5-1
TGCGCCAGCAGCCCCGTGGGGGAGCTTGGAAACACCATATATTTT
CASSPVGELGNTIYF
>16|TRBJ2-7|TRBD2|TRBV29-1
TGCAGCGTGTCTACCTCCGGGACTAGCGCATCCTACGAGCAGTACTTC
CSVSTSGTSASYEQYF
>13|TRBJ2-7|.|TRBV5-1
TGCGCCAGCAGCTTTCCAGGGACCTACGAGCAGTACTTC
CASSFPGTYEQYF
>14|TRBJ2-7|.|TRBV27
TGTGCCAGCAGTTCAGAAATTGGCACCTACGAGCAGTACTTC
CASSSEIGTYEQYF
>14|TRBJ2-5|.|TRBV7-2
TGTGCCAGCAGCGACCGGAGGGCCACAGAGACCCAGTACTTC
CASSDRRATETQYF
>15|TRBJ2-5|TRBD2|TRBV28
TGTGCCAGCAGTTTAAGACTAGCCCCCCAAGAGACCCAGTACTTC
CASSLRLAPQETQYF
>17|TRBJ1-2|.|TRBV7-2
TGTGCCAGCAGCTTAGAAGATCCGGGGACTCATCAACGGGGCTACACCTTC
CASSLEDPGTHQRGYTF
>14|TRBJ2-1|TRBD2|TRBV28
TGTGCCAGCAGTTCGCCCAGACCGGGACTAGCGCTGTTCTTC
CASSSPRPGLALFF
>15|TRBJ1-5|TRBD1|TRBV29-1
TGCAGCGTTCGAGGGGGCAGATATAGCAATCAGCCCCAGCATTTT
CSVRGGRYSNQPQHF
>12|TRBJ1-5|.|TRBV29-1
TGCAGCGCTACAGGGATTAGGCAGCCCCAGCATTTT
CSATGIRQPQHF